Shown below are 23 T cell receptor beta chains from a single sample sequenced in a study of T cell responses to AZD1222 COVID-19 vaccine. This table comes from immunoSEQ multiplex PCR, and its TCRdb copy is limited to in-frame clones, with some not included. The sample comprises 95,000 to 150,000 clones, about 87% of which are singletons, and more than 9% rests with the top ten. Sequenced here: peripheral blood, sampled on day 0 of AZD1222 vaccination. All receptors derive from an adult in good health.

This clone was found once. The chain uses TRBV29-1 and TRBJ2-5, with D tentatively TRBD1 (6 bases). The CDR3 consists of 13 residues. Trimming removed 5 bases at V and 4 bases at J, with 14 bases between. Germline-derived CDR1 and CDR2 are SQVTM and ANQGSEA. DNA for the CDR3: TGCAGCGTTCAGCAGGGGTCCGGAGAGACCCAGTACTTC. Amino acids: CSVQQGSGETQYF.

The gene calls are TRBV7-9 and TRBJ1-2; no clear D. The CDR3 length is 14 residues. The V end was cut by 7 bases, the J end by 10 bases, with 22 bases between. Germline CDR1 reads SEHNR; CDR2 reads FQNEAQ (reference sequence). The CDR3 sequence is CASNPRDRASDYTF. DNA for the CDR3: TGTGCCAGCAACCCACGGGATCGGGCGTCGGACTACACCTTC.

The chain is built from TRBV7-2 and TRBJ1-1; D call uncertain. Germline V lookup: CDR1 SGHTA, CDR2 FQGNSA. The CDR3 extends over 14 amino acids. V was pared by 5 bases and J by 3 bases, with 13 bases between. CDR3 residues: CASSPRVSDTEAFF. CDR3 nucleotides: TGTGCCAGCAGCCCCCGGGTGTCGGACACTGAAGCTTTCTTT.

The J gene is TRBJ2-1, the V gene TRBV5-1, with 7 bases fitting TRBD2. Germline assignment: CDR1 SGHRS and CDR2 YFSETQ. CDR3 length: 14 amino acids. The junction had 2 bases not matched to a gene; V was cut back by 3 bases and J by 2 bases. This chain's CDR3 is CASSSGTTYNEQFF. DNA for the CDR3: TGCGCCAGCAGCTCCGGGACTACCTACAATGAGCAGTTCTTC. Full variable domain (remainder filled in from reference TRBV5-1 and TRBJ2-1): KAGVTQTPRYLIKTRGQQVTLSCSPISGHRSVSWYQQTPGQGLQFLFEYFSETQRNKGNFPGRFSGRQFSNSRSEMNVSTLELGDSALYLCASSSGTTYNEQFFGPGTRLTVL.

V and J are TRBV7-2 and TRBJ2-5, with 10 bases lining up with TRBD2. The V gene's germline CDR1 is SGHTA and CDR2 FQGNSA. J was trimmed by 3 bases and V by 5 bases; bases with no gene match: 6. The CDR3 is made up of 15 amino acids. The CDR3 region has the DNA TGTGCCAGCAGCGCCAGACTAGCGGGTAAAGAGACCCAGTACTTC. This translates into CASSARLAGKETQYF.

The V and J genes are TRBV7-9 and TRBJ2-3; no reliable D call. V lost 6 bases to trimming and J lost 8 bases, with 9 bases between them. The CDR3 runs to 11 residues. CDR1 is SEHNR, CDR2 FQNEAQ, per germline (reference sequence). CDR3 loop: CASRKHRTQYF. CDR3 sequence (DNA): TGTGCCAGCAGGAAACACCGTACGCAGTATTTT.

The chain combines TRBV12-5 with TRBJ2-1; 7 bases are a match to TRBD1. V was clipped by 5 bases and J by 7 bases; unmatched bases: 5. The CDR3 consists of 13 residues. The germline V gene has CDR1 LGHNT and CDR2 FRNRAP. CDR3 protein: CASGLGQLNEQFF. The CDR3 coding sequence is TGTGCTAGTGGTCTGGGACAGCTGAATGAGCAGTTCTTC.

The CDR3 nucleotides are TGTGCCAGCAGTTTATCGGAGGGCGGGTTCAAAAACATTCAGTACTTC. Translation gives CASSLSEGGFKNIQYF. J is TRBJ2-4 and V is TRBV28; D may be TRBD2 (6 bases). V gave up 1 base and J gave up 3 bases, with 13 bases separating them. The CDR3 runs to 16 residues. In germline, CDR1 is MDHEN, CDR2 SYDVKM.

This chain connects TRBV27 to TRBJ1-5; no clear D. Germline CDR1 MNHEY, CDR2 SMNVEV (reference sequence). The germline V and J ends were trimmed by 7 bases and 0 bases, with 22 bases remaining between them. The CDR3 contains 18 residues. CDR3 nucleotide sequence: TGTGCCAGCAACCCCCCCCCGGGTTGGTCGTATAGCAATCAGCCCCAGCATTTT. This codes for CASNPPPGWSYSNQPQHF.

This clone was counted once. The V call is TRBV6-5, the J call TRBJ2-1, with D hard to call. Looked up from germline, CDR1 is MNHEY and CDR2 is SVGAGI. There are 14 residues in the CDR3. V was shortened by 6 bases and J by 4 bases, with 13 bases between the two germline ends. The CDR3, as DNA: TGTGCCAGCAGAGATACCTCTCAGTACAATGAGCAGTTCTTC. Protein: CASRDTSQYNEQFF.

The rearrangement joins TRBV5-1 to TRBJ1-4; TRBD1 might be the D (6 bases). The V end was cut by 8 bases, the J end by 4 bases, with 18 bases between. CDR1 SGHRS and CDR2 YFSETQ come from the germline V gene. This CDR3 is 15 amino acids long. Here the CDR3 DNA reads TGCGCCAGGGTACAGGGCCAGACCGTTAATGAAAAACTGTTTTTT. Translating gives CARVQGQTVNEKLFF. Together with reference TRBV5-1 and TRBJ1-4, the CDR3 gives the full variable domain: KAGVTQTPRYLIKTRGQQVTLSCSPISGHRSVSWYQQTPGQGLQFLFEYFSETQRNKGNFPGRFSGRQFSNSRSEMNVSTLELGDSALYLCARVQGQTVNEKLFFGSGTQLSVL.

The chain employs TRBV25-1 and TRBJ1-4; no clear D. Germline CDR1 MGHDK, CDR2 SYGVNS. V was shortened by 7 bases and J by 0 bases, with 9 bases between the two germline ends. The CDR3 has 14 amino acids. The CDR3 DNA is TGTGCCAGCAAGGCAGAAACAACTAATGAAAAACTGTTTTTT. It translates to CASKAETTNEKLFF.

The V call is TRBV3-1 (or the pseudogene TRBV3-2), the J call TRBJ1-1; D not resolved. The CDR3 totals 14 residues. The ends were cut back, 1 base at V and 6 bases at J, with 12 bases in the middle. CDR1 and CDR2 (germline): LGHDT, YNNKEL (reference sequence). CDR3 sequence: CASSQAELRAEAFF. CDR3 bases: TGTGCCAGCAGCCAAGCCGAGTTGAGGGCTGAAGCTTTCTTT.

The chain couples TRBV19 to TRBJ2-1; 7 nucleotides agree with TRBD1. The CDR3 has 15 residues. Germline loops: CDR1 LNHDA, CDR2 SQIVND (reference sequence). V was pared by 3 bases and J by 2 bases, with 4 bases of the junction left unmatched. CDR3 sequence: CASSIPQGAYNEQFF. CDR3 nucleotide sequence: TGTGCCAGTAGTATTCCGCAGGGGGCCTACAATGAGCAGTTCTTC.

A single count supports this clone. The rearrangement joins TRBV12-3 or TRBV12-4 to TRBJ2-7; D uncertain. The V end lost 3 bases, the J end lost 7 bases, and 13 bases lay between the germline ends. This CDR3 region has 13 residues. The CDR3 protein is CASSFGRTPEQYF. In DNA, the CDR3 is TGTGCCAGCAGTTTCGGCAGAACCCCGGAGCAGTACTTC.

The chain is built from TRBV15 and TRBJ2-3; TRBD2 agrees at 11 bases. V lost 0 bases, J lost 6 bases, and 2 bases stayed unmatched. The CDR3 has 15 amino acids. CDR1 is LNHNV, CDR2 YYDKDF, per germline (reference sequence). The CDR3 DNA reads as TGTGCCACCAGCAGAGATAGCGGGGGGGCGGATACGCAGTATTTT. Residues: CATSRDSGGADTQYF.

The gene calls are TRBV29-1 and TRBJ1-2; D is ambiguous. Germline CDR1 is SQVTM and CDR2 is ANQGSEA. V was trimmed by 0 bases and J by 4 bases, leaving 6 bases between them. The CDR3 sequence is 12 residues long. The CDR3 reads CSVEDRFYGYTF. DNA for the CDR3: TGCAGCGTTGAAGACAGATTCTATGGCTACACCTTC.

The chain combines TRBV6-5 with TRBJ1-4; D gene ambiguous. CDR3 length: 13 residues. Germline V gene sequence: CDR1 MNHEY, CDR2 SVGAGI. Trimming shortened V by 8 bases and J by 5 bases, and 12 bases separated the two germline ends. CDR3 loop: CASGAGPNEKLFF. For the CDR3, the DNA is TGTGCCAGCGGAGCTGGACCGAATGAAAAACTGTTTTTT.

The chain carries TRBV5-4 and TRBJ2-1; no reliable D call. V lost 2 bases and J 5 bases, leaving 8 bases between the germline ends. CDR3 length: 13 residues. Germline loops: CDR1 SGHNT, CDR2 YYREEE (reference sequence). In nucleotides, the CDR3 is TGTGCCAGCAGCTTTATTCAGAACAATGAGCAGTTCTTC. Encoded protein: CASSFIQNNEQFF.

The chain joins TRBV7-9 to TRBJ2-7; D is possibly TRBD1 (5 bases). This CDR3 is built from 13 residues. V was pared by 5 bases and J by 4 bases, with 12 bases between. Looked up from germline, CDR1 is SEHNR and CDR2 is FQNEAQ (reference sequence). DNA of the CDR3: TGTGCCAGCAGCCACGGTGGGGCTTACGAGCAGTACTTC. Translated: CASSHGGAYEQYF.

This chain connects TRBV21-1 to TRBJ2-7. TRBV21-1 is listed as a pseudogene. The CDR3 runs 11 residues. The CDR3 nucleotides are TGTGCCAGCACCGGGACCTCCGAGCAGTACTTC. It encodes CASTGTSEQYF.

This chain links TRBV28 with TRBJ2-5; TRBD1 is a possible D gene (6 bases). Germline V gene data show CDR1 as MDHEN and CDR2 as SYDVKM. The length of the CDR3 is 16 residues. V was cut by 4 bases and J by 2 bases, with 17 bases left in between. This CDR3 is CASSSPGQHLQETQYF. CDR3 DNA: TGTGCCAGCAGTTCACCAGGACAGCACCTTCAAGAGACCCAGTACTTC.

The rearrangement uses TRBV5-1 and TRBJ2-3; TRBD2 agrees at 7 bases. Germline lookup yields CDR1 SGHRS and CDR2 YFSETQ. The CDR3 spans 14 residues. Germline trimming cut 3 bases from V and 2 bases from J; bases unmatched to any gene: 3. The CDR3 reads CASSSGLLTDTQYF. The CDR3 DNA is TGCGCCAGCAGCTCGGGACTACTCACAGATACGCAGTATTTT.